The next 26 T cell receptor beta chains were all read from a single sample in a study of radiation and T cells in renal cell carcinoma. The treatment: 15 Gy SBRT to primary tumor, nephrectomy 4 weeks later. Only in-frame clones appear in the TCRdb table, and some are missing; sequencing was by immunoSEQ multiplex PCR. The top ten hold roughly 45% of the sample, which has roughly 4,000 clones, 62% seen once. Sequenced here: tumor tissue, sampled from a patient whose treatment included radiotherapy and nephrectomy. These TCRs come from a woman aged 60-75 years with renal cell carcinoma.

The genes are TRBV27 and TRBJ2-5, with D perhaps matching TRBD1 (6 bases). The germline CDR1 and CDR2 sequences are MNHEY and SMNVEV (reference sequence). The CDR3 length is 15 residues. The germline V and J ends were trimmed by 5 bases and 5 bases, with 18 bases remaining between them. The CDR3 protein is CASSRTVSQSETQYF. CDR3 sequence (DNA): TGTGCCAGCAGTAGGACAGTTTCTCAGTCGGAGACCCAGTACTTC.

V and J are TRBV28 and TRBJ1-4, with D maybe TRBD1 (6 bases). Between the trimmed V and J ends, which lost 2 bases and 8 bases, there was a span of 15 bases. Germline V gene data show CDR1 as MDHEN and CDR2 as SYDVKM. The CDR3 has 15 amino acids. The CDR3 region has the DNA TGTGCCAGCAGTTTACTAACAGGGAACTGGGAAAAACTGTTTTTT. This gives the protein CASSLLTGNWEKLFF.

The rearrangement joins TRBV7-2 to TRBJ2-1; D remains unclear. This CDR3 spans 14 amino acids. The V end lost 2 bases, the J end lost 12 bases, and 17 bases lay between the germline ends. Germline lookup yields CDR1 SGHTA and CDR2 FQGNSA. In DNA, the CDR3 is TGTGCCAGCAGCTTACCGTCTCTCGCATCCTGGCAGTTCTTC. Translation: CASSLPSLASWQFF.

This clone qualifies as medium-sized. The chain has TRBV27 and TRBJ1-6; D may be TRBD1 (6 bases). Per germline, CDR1 MNHEY and CDR2 SMNVEV (reference sequence). The CDR3 is made up of 18 amino acids. Trimming removed 5 bases at V and 1 base at J, with 18 bases between. The DNA for the CDR3 is TGTGCCAGCAGTCCAAACCGGGGGCGAAGATCCTATAATTCACCCCTCCACTTT. It specifies CASSPNRGRRSYNSPLHF.

This clone was recorded once. The chain has TRBV6-1 and TRBJ1-2; perhaps TRBD1 as D (5 bases). The CDR3 spans 12 residues. Looked up from germline, CDR1 is MNHNS and CDR2 is SASEGT. V lost 8 bases and J lost 7, with 14 bases in between. CDR3 in DNA: TGTGCCAGCTTCGATGGGGCCGGTGGCTACACCTTC. This sequence encodes CASFDGAGGYTF.

V gene TRBV6-1 combines with J gene TRBJ1-2; tentative D call: TRBD1 (6 bases). Germline V lookup: CDR1 MNHNS, CDR2 SASEGT. The CDR3 extends over 14 amino acids. Trimming stripped 5 bases from V and 4 bases from J, with 14 bases between. The CDR3 here is CASSPGQSAYGYTF. CDR3 nucleotide sequence: TGTGCCAGCAGTCCTGGACAGTCTGCCTATGGCTACACCTTC.

This clone came up a few times. The chain uses TRBV11-3 and TRBJ1-4, with D maybe TRBD1 (6 bases). Germline V gives CDR1 SGHNT, CDR2 YENEEA. This CDR3 contains 13 residues. Trimming left V 4 bases short and J 8 bases short, with 11 bases between. CDR3 in amino acids: CASSCYRDEKLFF. For the CDR3, the DNA is TGTGCCAGCAGCTGCTACAGGGACGAAAAACTGTTTTTT. Supplemented by reference TRBV11-3 and TRBJ1-4, the full variable domain reads EAGVVQSPRYKIIEKKQPVAFWCNPISGHNTLYWYLQNLGQGPELLIRYENEEAVDDSQLPKDRFSAERLKGVDSTLKIQPAELGDSAVYLCASSCYRDEKLFFGSGTQLSVL.

The rearrangement links TRBV19 to TRBJ2-6; D gene ambiguous. V lost 6 bases, J lost 0 bases, and 6 bases lay in between. This CDR3 is built from 14 residues. Germline CDR1 and CDR2: LNHDA and SQIVND (reference sequence). The CDR3 DNA is TGTGCCAGTAGGGTAACCTCTGGGGCCAACGTCCTGACTTTC. Its protein product is CASRVTSGANVLTF.

This sequence joins TRBV14 and TRBJ1-1; unclear D gene. CDR1 and CDR2 from the germline V gene are SGHDN and FVKESK. Trimming cost V 6 bases and J 0 bases, with 8 bases left between them. This CDR3 is built from 13 residues. In DNA, the CDR3 is TGTGCCAGCAGTTTTTCTATGAACACTGAAGCTTTCTTT. As protein: CASSFSMNTEAFF.

J is TRBJ1-4 and V is TRBV2, with unresolved D. CDR1 and CDR2 from the germline V gene are SNHLY and FYNNEI. The CDR3 runs to 13 residues. The ends were cut back, 7 bases at V and 0 bases at J, with 6 bases in the middle. CDR3 nucleotide sequence: TGTGCCAGCATCAGTGCAACTAATGAAAAACTGTTTTTT. Encoded protein: CASISATNEKLFF.

The chain carries TRBV6-5 and TRBJ2-1; 10 bases fit TRBD2. Germline lookup yields CDR1 MNHEY and CDR2 SVGAGI. The V gene end was trimmed by 2 bases and the J gene end by 5 bases; junction bases not matched to a gene: 3. The CDR3 consists of 15 residues. This CDR3 is CASSYVAGGNNEQFF. CDR3 sequence (DNA): TGTGCCAGCAGTTACGTAGCGGGGGGTAACAATGAGCAGTTCTTC.

The genes are TRBV28 and TRBJ1-5, with unresolved D. Germline V gene sequence: CDR1 MDHEN, CDR2 SYDVKM. This CDR3 spans 12 amino acids. Trimming took off 6 bases at V and 9 bases at J, with 12 bases between the two ends. The CDR3 bases are TGTGCCAGCAGCAACCTACGGGGGCCCCAGCATTTT. Residues: CASSNLRGPQHF. Supplemented by reference TRBV28 and TRBJ1-5, the full variable domain reads DVKVTQSSRYLVKRTGEKVFLECVQDMDHENMFWYRQDPGLGLRLIYFSYDVKMKEKGDIPEGYSVSREKKERFSLILESASTNQTSMYLCASSNLRGPQHFGDGTRLSIL.

This clone is large (0.1 to 1%) in the sample. The gene calls are TRBV6-5 and TRBJ1-1; 7 bases match TRBD1. V trimming: 6 bases; J trimming: 0 bases; junction bases outside the gene matches: 7. The CDR3 is 15 amino acids. Germline CDR1 and CDR2: MNHEY and SVGAGI. The CDR3 DNA is TGTGCCAGCAGGGAACCGACAGGGCTGAACACTGAAGCTTTCTTT. Amino acids: CASREPTGLNTEAFF.

CDR3 DNA: TGTGCCAGCAGTTTATCCCTAGCGGGGGGGTACGAGCAGTACTTC. Protein product: CASSLSLAGGYEQYF. The V gene is TRBV6-5, the J gene TRBJ2-7; TRBD2 agrees at 12 bases. The junction had 5 bases not matched to a gene; V was cut back by 4 bases and J by 4 bases. The CDR3 has 15 amino acids. Germline V lookup: CDR1 MNHEY, CDR2 SVGAGI.

J is TRBJ1-2 and V is TRBV5-4; 11 bases match TRBD1. After removal of 3 bases from V and 6 bases from J, the junction contained 10 bases not matched to a gene. CDR3 length: 16 residues. CDR1 and CDR2 (germline): SGHNT, YYREEE (reference sequence). As DNA, the CDR3 is TGTGCCAGCAGCTCCCCCCCGGGACAGGGGGGGGATGGCTACACCTTC. It translates to CASSSPPGQGGDGYTF.

This clone has only one observation. The chain carries TRBV21-1 and TRBJ2-1; the DNA was not compared with TRBD2, the D call given in the table. TRBV21-1 is a known pseudogene. The CDR3 spans 17 residues. CDR3 sequence: CASTPQSGSSGDNEQFF. CDR3 nucleotides: TGTGCCAGCACCCCGCAGAGCGGGAGCTCCGGGGACAATGAGCAGTTCTTC.

The rearrangement joins TRBV6-5 to TRBJ1-1; D not resolved. The CDR3 has 13 residues. Trimming removed 5 bases at V and 2 bases at J, with 9 bases between. The germline V gene encodes CDR1 MNHEY and CDR2 SVGAGI. CDR3 amino acids: CASSPQLNTEAFF. The CDR3 DNA reads TGTGCCAGCAGTCCCCAATTAAACACTGAAGCTTTCTTT.

The genes are TRBV14 and TRBJ1-3; D call uncertain. The CDR3 totals 13 residues. Per germline, CDR1 SGHDN and CDR2 FVKESK. Trimming left V 10 bases short and J 0 bases short, with 10 bases between. The CDR3 DNA is TGTGCCACCGGACCGAGCTCTGGAAACACCATATATTTT. Amino acid sequence: CATGPSSGNTIYF. Looking up the rest from reference TRBV14 and TRBJ1-3 gives the full variable domain: EAGVTQFPSHSVIEKGQTVTLRCDPISGHDNLYWYRRVMGKEIKFLLHFVKESKQDESGMPNNRFLAERTGGTYSTLKVQPAELEDSGVYFCATGPSSGNTIYFGEGSWLTVV.

This rearrangement joins TRBV2 to TRBJ1-6; no reliable D call. Germline-derived CDR1 and CDR2 are SNHLY and FYNNEI. Trimming took 6 bases from V and 4 from J, leaving 7 bases between them. The CDR3 loop spans 13 amino acids. CDR3: CASRGGYNSPLHF. CDR3 bases: TGTGCCAGCAGGGGCGGGTATAATTCACCCCTCCACTTT.

The V call is TRBV28, the J call TRBJ1-6; 9 bases are a match to TRBD1. This CDR3 comprises 15 residues. CDR1 is MDHEN, CDR2 SYDVKM, per germline. J lost 9 bases, V lost 4 bases, and 7 bases had no gene match. In DNA form, the CDR3 reads TGTGCCAGCAGTTACACCGGGACAGGGAGTTCACCCCTCCACTTT. This codes for CASSYTGTGSSPLHF.

This clone appeared a single time. V is TRBV19 and J is TRBJ1-1; D is unclear. The V end was cut by 5 bases, the J end by 0 bases, with 7 bases between. CDR1 is LNHDA, CDR2 SQIVND, per germline (reference sequence). The CDR3 totals 13 residues. CDR3 loop: CASSSHLNTEAFF. The CDR3 DNA follows: TGTGCCAGTAGTTCACACCTGAACACTGAAGCTTTCTTT.

For this clone: This sequence may be a read error, since a much larger clone differs from it by one base. The chain has TRBV5-1 and TRBJ1-2; D possibly corresponds to TRBD1 (6 bases). With 2 bases removed from V and 4 bases from J, the gap between germline ends came to 9 bases. Germline-derived CDR1 and CDR2 are SGHRS and YFSETQ. This CDR3 has 13 residues. The CDR3 reads CASSFGQSYGYTF. The DNA for the CDR3 is TGCGCCAGCAGCTTTGGACAGTCCTATGGCTACACCTTC.

The rearrangement uses TRBV5-1 and TRBJ2-7; 8 positions match TRBD1. The CDR3 runs 15 residues. The junction had 9 bases not matched to a gene; V was cut back by 7 bases and J by 0 bases. Germline CDR1 is SGHRS and CDR2 is YFSETQ. The CDR3 sequence is CASGRGPQSSYEQYF. For the CDR3, the DNA is TGCGCCAGCGGCAGGGGGCCCCAATCCTCCTACGAGCAGTACTTC.

The chain recombines TRBV19 with TRBJ1-1; no reliable D call. Germline-derived CDR1 and CDR2 are LNHDA and SQIVND (reference sequence). Trimming removed 0 bases from V and 1 base from J, with 3 bases in between. The CDR3 extends over 13 amino acids. CDR3 in amino acids: CASSIDWNTEAFF. The DNA of the CDR3 is TGTGCCAGTAGTATAGATTGGAACACTGAAGCTTTCTTT.

The chain combines TRBV27 with TRBJ2-1; D perhaps matches TRBD2 (5 bases). V lost 3 bases and J 2 bases, leaving 8 bases between the germline ends. The germline V gene encodes CDR1 MNHEY and CDR2 SMNVEV (reference sequence). The CDR3 is 14 amino acids. In DNA form, the CDR3 reads TGTGCCAGCAGTTTGACCGGGACCTACAATGAGCAGTTCTTC. Amino acids: CASSLTGTYNEQFF.

CDR3 nucleotides: TGCAGCGTTGGAGGTTTCTATGGCTACACCTTC. Translation gives CSVGGFYGYTF. The V call is TRBV29-1, the J call TRBJ1-2; D remains unclear. The length of the CDR3 is 11 residues. The V end lost 4 bases, the J end lost 4 bases, and 7 bases lay between the germline ends. The germline gives CDR1 SQVTM, CDR2 ANQGSEA.